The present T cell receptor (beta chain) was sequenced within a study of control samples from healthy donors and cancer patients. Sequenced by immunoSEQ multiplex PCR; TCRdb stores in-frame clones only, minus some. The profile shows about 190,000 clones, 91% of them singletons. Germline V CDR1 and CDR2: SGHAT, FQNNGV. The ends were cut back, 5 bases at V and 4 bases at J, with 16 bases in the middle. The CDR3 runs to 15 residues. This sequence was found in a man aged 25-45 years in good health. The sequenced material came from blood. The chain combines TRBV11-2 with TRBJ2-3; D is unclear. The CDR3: CASSAASLSPDTQYF. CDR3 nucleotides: TGTGCCAGCAGCGCCGCTAGTTTATCTCCAGATACGCAGTATTTT.